One TCR beta chain is described in this entry. TCRdb processed the RT-PCR reads anew with MiXCR; each CDR3 protein has one entry. The sample lists approximately 210,000 distinct CDR3 sequences; less than 45% were seen once. The CDR3 is 14 amino acids. Germline V gene sequence: CDR1 ENHRY, CDR2 SYGVKD. The V gene lost 11 bases and the J gene lost 4 bases, with 17 bases spanning the gap. The entry originates in a study of patients and donors after allogeneic stem cell transplantation. The V gene is TRBV10-3, the J gene TRBJ2-2; D not resolved. The source of this sequence is a human donor who was either an allogeneic HSCT recipient or a stem cell or donor lymphocyte infusion donor (not recorded which). It is not recorded whose cells these are; they may come from a transplant donor. Sequencing was done on a sample of blood, either unsorted or a sorted T cell fraction (not recorded which). DNA for the CDR3: TGTGCCGCCGGATTTTGGGCCGGCACCGGGGAGCTGTTTTTT. Translated: CAAGFWAGTGELFF.